The TCR beta chain described here comes from a study of shared clonotypes between healthy human individuals. About the study: Three plates were used per donor for CD4 naive, three for CD4 memory, two for CD8 naive and one for CD8 memory. Findings of the study overall: Naive subsets generally exceeded memory subsets in estimated richness.

The input for sorted-subset replicate PCRs was approximately 190 ng DNA, some 28,000 T cell genomes. In the original processing: Junction-only sequences without quality scores came from ImmunoSEQ, so filtering differed. Produced via immunoSEQ multiplex PCR; TCRdb's table is partial and in-frame only. D and trimming come from the DNA, and the V and J calls and clone size come from that table. Of some 2.1 million clones in the sample, 93% are singletons; the top ten hold 1.5% to 2%. As for this clone: Its antigen is currently unknown.

Germline-derived CDR1 and CDR2 are PRHDT and FYEKMQ (reference sequence). This CDR3 region has 15 residues. V lost 4 bases to trimming and J lost 0 bases, with 11 bases between them. Positively selected for CCR7, the CD45RO-negative cells used as naive CD8 cells excluded terminally differentiated effector memory CD45RA+ cells. The rearrangement joins TRBV13 to TRBJ2-3; tentative D call: TRBD2 (5 bases). This clonotype originated in a man aged 18 to 29 in good health. Some clones in this sample may be carry-over from other donors' samples. Sequencing was carried out using naive CD8+ T cells from PBMCs. In DNA, the CDR3 is TGTGCCAGCAGCTCAGAACTAGAAAGCACAGATACGCAGTATTTT. It specifies CASSSELESTDTQYF.